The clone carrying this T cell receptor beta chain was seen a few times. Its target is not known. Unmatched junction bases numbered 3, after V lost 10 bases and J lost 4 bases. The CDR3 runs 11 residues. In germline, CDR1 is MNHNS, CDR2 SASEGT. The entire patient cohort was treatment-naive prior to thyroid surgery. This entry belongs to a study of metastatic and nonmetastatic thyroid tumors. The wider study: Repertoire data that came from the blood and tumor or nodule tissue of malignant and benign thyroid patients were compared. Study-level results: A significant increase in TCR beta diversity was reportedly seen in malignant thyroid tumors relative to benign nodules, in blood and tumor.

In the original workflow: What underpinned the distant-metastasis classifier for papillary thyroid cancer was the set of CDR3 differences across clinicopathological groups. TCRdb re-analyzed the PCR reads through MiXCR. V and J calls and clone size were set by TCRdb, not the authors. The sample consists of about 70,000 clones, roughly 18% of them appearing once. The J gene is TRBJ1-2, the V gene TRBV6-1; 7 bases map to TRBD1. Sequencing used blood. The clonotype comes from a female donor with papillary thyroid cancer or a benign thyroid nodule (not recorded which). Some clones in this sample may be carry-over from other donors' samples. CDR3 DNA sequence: TGTGCCATCAAGGGGGCCTATGGCTACACCTTC. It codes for CAIKGAYGYTF.